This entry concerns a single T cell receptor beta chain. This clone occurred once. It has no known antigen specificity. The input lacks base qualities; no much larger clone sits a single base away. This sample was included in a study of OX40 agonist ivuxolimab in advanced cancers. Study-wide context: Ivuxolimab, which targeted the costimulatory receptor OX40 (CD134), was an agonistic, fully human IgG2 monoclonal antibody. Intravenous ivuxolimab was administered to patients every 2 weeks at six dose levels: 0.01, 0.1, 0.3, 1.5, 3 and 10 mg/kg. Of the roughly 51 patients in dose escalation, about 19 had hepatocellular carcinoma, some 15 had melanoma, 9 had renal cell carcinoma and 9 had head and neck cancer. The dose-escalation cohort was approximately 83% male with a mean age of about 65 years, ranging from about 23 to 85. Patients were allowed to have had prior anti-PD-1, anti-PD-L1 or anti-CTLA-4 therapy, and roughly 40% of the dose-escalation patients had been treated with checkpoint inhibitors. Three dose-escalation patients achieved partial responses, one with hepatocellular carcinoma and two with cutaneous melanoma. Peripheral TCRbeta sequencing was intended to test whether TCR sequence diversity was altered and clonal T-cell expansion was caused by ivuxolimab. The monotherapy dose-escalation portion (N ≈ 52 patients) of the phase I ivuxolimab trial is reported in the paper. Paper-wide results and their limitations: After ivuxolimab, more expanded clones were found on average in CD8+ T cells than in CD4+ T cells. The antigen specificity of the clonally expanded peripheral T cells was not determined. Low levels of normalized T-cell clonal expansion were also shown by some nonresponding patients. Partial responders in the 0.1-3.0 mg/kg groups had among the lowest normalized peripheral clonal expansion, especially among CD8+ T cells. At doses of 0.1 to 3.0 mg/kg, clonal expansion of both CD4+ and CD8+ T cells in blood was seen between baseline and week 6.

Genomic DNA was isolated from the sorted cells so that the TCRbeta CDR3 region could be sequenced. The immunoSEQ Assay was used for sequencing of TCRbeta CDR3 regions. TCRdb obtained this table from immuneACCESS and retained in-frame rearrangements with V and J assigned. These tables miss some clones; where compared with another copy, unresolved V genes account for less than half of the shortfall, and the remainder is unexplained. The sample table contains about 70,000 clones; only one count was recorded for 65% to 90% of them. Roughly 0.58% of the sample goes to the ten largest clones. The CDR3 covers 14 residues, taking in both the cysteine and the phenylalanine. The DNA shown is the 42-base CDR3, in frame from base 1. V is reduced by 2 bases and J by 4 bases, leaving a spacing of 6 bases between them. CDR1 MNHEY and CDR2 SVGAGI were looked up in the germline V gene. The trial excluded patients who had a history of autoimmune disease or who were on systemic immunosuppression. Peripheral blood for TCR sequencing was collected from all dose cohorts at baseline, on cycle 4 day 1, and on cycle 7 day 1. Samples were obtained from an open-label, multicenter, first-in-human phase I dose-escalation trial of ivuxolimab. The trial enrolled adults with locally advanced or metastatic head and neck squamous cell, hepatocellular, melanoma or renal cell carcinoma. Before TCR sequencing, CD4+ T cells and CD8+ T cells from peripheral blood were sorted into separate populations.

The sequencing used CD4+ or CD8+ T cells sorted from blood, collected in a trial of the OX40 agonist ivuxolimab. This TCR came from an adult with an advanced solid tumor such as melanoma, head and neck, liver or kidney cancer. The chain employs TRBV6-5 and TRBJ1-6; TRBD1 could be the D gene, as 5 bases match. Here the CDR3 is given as CASSYGGYNSPLHF. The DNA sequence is TGTGCCAGCAGTTACGGGGGGTATAATTCACCCCTCCACTTT.